These 7 T cell receptor beta chains originate from one sample sequenced in a study of cytomegalovirus exposure and HLA in healthy donors. Primers included in the PCR were 60 Vbeta and 13 Jbeta primers. The method was immunoSEQ multiplex PCR; TCRdb's version includes in-frame clones alone and lacks a portion of them. Of around 120,000 clones detected, about four fifths appear once; the ten largest clones hold around 4.5%. Source material: PBMCs. Receptor source: a man younger than 45 in good health and CMV-seropositive.

This clone has more than one count but fewer than ten. CDR3 region: CASSLLRPTSSYNEQFF. The CDR3 DNA reads TGCGCCAGCAGCTTGTTAAGACCGACTAGCTCCTACAATGAGCAGTTCTTC. The chain links TRBV5-1 to TRBJ2-1, with D possibly matching TRBD2 (6 bases). V was clipped by 1 base and J by 0 bases, with 14 bases between them. The CDR3 has 17 amino acids. Germline V gene lookup returns CDR1 SGHRS and CDR2 YFSETQ.

In its sample, this clone was seen a few times. The CDR3 DNA is TGTGCCAGCAGCTTAAGTGGTTGGGGGGCTGAAGCTTTCTTT. It encodes CASSLSGWGAEAFF. The chain links TRBV7-9 to TRBJ1-1, with D possibly being TRBD1 (5 bases). V was pared by 2 bases and J by 6 bases, with 13 bases between. This CDR3 spans 14 amino acids. The germline V gene encodes CDR1 SEHNR and CDR2 FQNEAQ (reference sequence). Combining the CDR3 with reference TRBV7-9 and TRBJ1-1 gives the whole variable domain DTGVSQNPRHKITKRGQNVTFRCDPISEHNRLYWYRQTLGQGPEFLTYFQNEAQLEKSRLLSDRFSAERPKGSFSTLEIQRTEQGDSAMYLCASSLSGWGAEAFFGQGTRLTVV.

The chain recombines TRBV6-5 with TRBJ1-4; possible D gene TRBD1, 5 bases. CDR1 is MNHEY, CDR2 SVGAGI, per germline. The V end lost 6 bases, the J end lost 8 bases, and 16 bases lay between the germline ends. The length of the CDR3 is 14 residues. In DNA form, the CDR3 reads TGTGCCAGCAGCTGGGCCAGGGTTCCCGAAAAACTGTTTTTT. Encoded protein: CASSWARVPEKLFF.

This clone was found a few times. J is TRBJ1-4 and V is TRBV4-2; D might be TRBD1 (6 bases). CDR3 length equals 18 residues. Between the trimmed V and J ends, which lost 0 bases and 7 bases, there was a span of 21 bases. From germline, CDR1 is LGHNA and CDR2 YNFKEQ. CDR3 DNA sequence: TGTGCCAGCAGCCAAGATCAGGCTGGAACAGGGCGAGGTGAAAAACTGTTTTTT. Translating gives CASSQDQAGTGRGEKLFF.

This chain links TRBV9 with TRBJ2-1; a possible D gene is TRBD2 (6 bases). V lost 6 bases and J 3 bases, leaving 13 bases between the germline ends. CDR3 size: 14 residues. Germline lookup yields CDR1 SGDLS and CDR2 YYNGEE. The CDR3 reads CASTPGSYYNEQFF. The CDR3 DNA follows: TGTGCCAGCACCCCCGGGAGTTACTACAATGAGCAGTTCTTC.

DNA for the CDR3: TGTGCCAGCATCCCCTCACCGGGACTAGCGGAAAGGGGTGTCACGGATACGCAGTATTTT. Its protein is CASIPSPGLAERGVTDTQYF. The J gene is TRBJ2-3, the V gene TRBV28; 11 positions match TRBD2. This CDR3 region has 20 residues. The J segment lost 6 bases and the V segment lost 7 bases, leaving 24 bases of the junction unmatched. The germline CDR1 and CDR2 sequences are MDHEN and SYDVKM. Full variable domain (rest looked up from reference TRBV28 and TRBJ2-3): DVKVTQSSRYLVKRTGEKVFLECVQDMDHENMFWYRQDPGLGLRLIYFSYDVKMKEKGDIPEGYSVSREKKERFSLILESASTNQTSMYLCASIPSPGLAERGVTDTQYFGPGTRLTVL.

This chain joins TRBV5-1 and TRBJ1-1; perhaps TRBD1 as D (5 bases). The V gene's germline CDR1 is SGHRS and CDR2 YFSETQ. Trimming pared 1 base from V and 3 bases from J, leaving 13 bases between. The CDR3 is 15 amino acids. The CDR3 loop is CASSLQGNWDTEAFF. The CDR3 bases are TGCGCCAGCAGCTTGCAGGGTAACTGGGACACTGAAGCTTTCTTT. The full variable domain, rest sourced from reference TRBV5-1 and TRBJ1-1, is KAGVTQTPRYLIKTRGQQVTLSCSPISGHRSVSWYQQTPGQGLQFLFEYFSETQRNKGNFPGRFSGRQFSNSRSEMNVSTLELGDSALYLCASSLQGNWDTEAFFGQGTRLTVV.